A selection of T cell receptor beta chains follows, all from one sample in a study of blood T cell repertoires in COVID-19. Some clones are missing from TCRdb's copy, which holds only in-frame ones; the method was immunoSEQ multiplex PCR. The sample has some 200,000 clones, roughly 76% seen once. Sequencing used peripheral blood. These TCRs come from a woman aged 45 to 65 with active or convalescent COVID-19. Both conserved end residues are part of each CDR3. The D gene is left open where the match is weak. Some rows have no size entry. The others give once, few or many, or a class for an expanded clone.

>-|TRBV11-3|TRBJ2-5|TRBD2
CASSLMGLAEETQYF
TGTGCCAGCAGCCTAATGGGACTAGCGGAAGAGACCCAGTACTTC
>-|TRBV7-9|TRBJ2-1|TRBD2
CASSSIAGGGDEQFF
TGTGCCAGCAGTTCCATAGCGGGAGGGGGCGATGAGCAGTTCTTC
>few|TRBV18|TRBJ1-3|TRBD1
CASSPPKNRGSSGNTIYF
TGTGCCAGCTCACCACCGAAAAACAGGGGCAGCTCTGGAAACACCATATATTTT
>-|TRBV30|TRBJ1-6|-
CAWSDSNSPLHF
TGTGCCTGGAGTGACAGCAATTCACCCCTCCACTTT
>-|TRBV5-6|TRBJ1-2|-
CASSLVGPGGYTF
TGTGCCAGCAGCTTGGTGGGGCCTGGGGGCTACACCTTC
>few|TRBV20-1|TRBJ2-7|TRBD2
CSASGLAGPSYEQYF
TGCAGTGCTAGTGGACTAGCGGGGCCCTCCTACGAGCAGTACTTC
>-|TRBV5-1|TRBJ2-2|TRBD2
CASSLGSSGVNTGELFF
TGCGCCAGCAGCTTGGGATCTAGCGGGGTAAACACCGGGGAGCTGTTTTTT
>-|TRBV11-3|TRBJ1-2|-
CASSFYWDIGYTF
TGTGCCAGCAGCTTCTACTGGGACATCGGCTACACCTTC
>once|TRBV19|TRBJ2-1|TRBD1
CASSIRGPEGEQFF
TGTGCCAGTAGTATCAGGGGGCCCGAGGGTGAGCAGTTCTTC
>-|TRBV7-3|TRBJ2-7|-
CASSLMAGPNEQYF
TGTGCCAGCAGCTTAATGGCGGGTCCCAACGAGCAGTACTTC
>-|TRBV20-1|TRBJ2-7|TRBD2
CSASRLAGERYEQYF
TGCAGTGCTAGTAGGCTAGCGGGAGAAAGGTACGAGCAGTACTTC
>-|TRBV4-2|TRBJ1-3|-
CASSQARGSGNTIYF
TGTGCCAGCAGCCAAGCTAGGGGCTCTGGAAACACCATATATTTT
>-|TRBV4-3|TRBJ2-1|TRBD2
CASSQDSGGTEQFF
TGCGCCAGCAGCCAAGACAGCGGGGGGACTGAGCAGTTCTTC
>few|TRBV6-6|TRBJ2-5|TRBD1
CASKDSRQGETQYF
TGTGCCAGCAAGGACAGCAGACAGGGCGAGACCCAGTACTTC
>-|TRBV5-1|TRBJ1-6|-
CASSLAHGAKGSPLHF
TGCGCCAGCAGCTTGGCCCATGGGGCCAAGGGATCACCCCTCCACTTT
>-|TRBV10-3|TRBJ2-1|TRBD1
CAISRGGQGANDEQFF
TGTGCCATCAGCCGGGGGGGACAGGGGGCGAACGATGAGCAGTTCTTC
>many|TRBV5-1|TRBJ2-6|-
CASSPQSSGANVLTF
TGCGCCAGCAGCCCCCAGTCCTCTGGGGCCAACGTCCTGACTTTC
>-|TRBV18|TRBJ2-6|TRBD1
CASSPWAGGQGADNVLTF
TGTGCCAGCTCACCATGGGCCGGCGGACAGGGGGCAGACAACGTCCTGACTTTC
>few|TRBV19|TRBJ1-6|-
CASSRDNRVYSPLHF
TGTGCCAGTAGTAGAGATAACAGGGTGTACTCACCCCTCCACTTT
>-|TRBV10-1|TRBJ1-3|TRBD1
CASSESPRDRLLSGNTIYF
TGCGCCAGCAGTGAGTCCCCCCGGGACAGGCTCCTCTCTGGAAACACCATATATTTT
>-|TRBV7-2|TRBJ1-3|-
CASSPLQGSGNTIYF
TGTGCCAGCAGCCCCCTCCAGGGATCTGGAAACACCATATATTTT
>-|TRBV3-1/TRBV3-2|TRBJ2-3|TRBD1
CASSAGTGWADTQYF
TGTGCCAGCAGCGCCGGGACAGGGTGGGCAGATACGCAGTATTTT
>few|TRBV28|TRBJ1-4|-
CASFTGLGEKLFF
TGTGCCAGCTTCACAGGGCTAGGGGAAAAACTGTTTTTT
>-|TRBV5-1|TRBJ2-5|TRBD2
CASSWTSGGQETQYF
TGCGCCAGCAGCTGGACTAGCGGGGGACAAGAGACCCAGTACTTC
>-|TRBV12-3/TRBV12-4|TRBJ1-1|TRBD1
CASSLVQGTEAFF
TGTGCCAGCAGTTTAGTACAGGGGACTGAAGCTTTCTTT
>few|TRBV28|TRBJ1-5|TRBD1
CASSSGTGMSQPQHF
TGTGCCAGCAGCTCCGGGACAGGGATGAGTCAGCCCCAGCATTTT
>-|TRBV9|TRBJ1-2|-
CASSVAAESYGYTF
TGTGCCAGCAGCGTAGCGGCGGAGTCCTATGGCTACACCTTC
>-|TRBV16|TRBJ2-4|TRBD1
CASSPPGTGGFSKNIQYF
TGTGCCAGCAGCCCCCCCGGGACAGGGGGCTTTTCCAAAAACATTCAGTACTTC
>-|TRBV3-1/TRBV3-2|TRBJ1-2|-
CASSSGSSQYGYTF
TGTGCCAGCAGCTCGGGATCCTCTCAATATGGCTACACCTTC
>-|TRBV5-1|TRBJ2-5|TRBD2
CASSTLAGVGETQYF
TGCGCCAGCAGCACCCTAGCGGGAGTAGGTGAGACCCAGTACTTC
>once|TRBV24-1|TRBJ1-1|TRBD1
CATSSPGTGSEAFF
TGTGCCACCAGTTCCCCCGGGACAGGAAGTGAAGCTTTCTTT
>-|TRBV5-1|TRBJ2-1|TRBD2
CASSLHKRETGQFF
TGCGCCAGCAGCCTACACAAGCGGGAGACGGGGCAGTTCTTC
>-|TRBV6-5|TRBJ2-2|TRBD2
CASSSSGGIIGELFF
TGTGCCAGCAGTTCTAGCGGGGGCATAATCGGGGAGCTGTTTTTT
>-|TRBV13|TRBJ2-1|-
CASSRWQGGNEQFF
TGTGCCAGCAGCCGCTGGCAGGGGGGAAATGAGCAGTTCTTC
>few|TRBV19|TRBJ1-2|TRBD1
CASSRDRVGYTF
TGTGCCAGTAGCCGGGACAGGGTTGGCTACACCTTC
>few|TRBV30|TRBJ1-4|-
CAWKPPLRSEKLFF
TGTGCCTGGAAACCCCCACTCCGGAGTGAAAAACTGTTTTTT
>few|TRBV28|TRBJ1-4|-
CASGGGATNEKLFF
TGTGCCAGCGGGGGGGGAGCAACTAATGAAAAACTGTTTTTT
>-|TRBV27|TRBJ1-1|TRBD1
CASSPDRGRGMKAFF
TGTGCCAGCAGTCCAGACAGGGGGCGCGGGATGAAAGCTTTCTTT
>-|TRBV5-1|TRBJ2-5|-
CASSWDKGRETQYF
TGCGCCAGCAGCTGGGACAAGGGGCGAGAGACCCAGTACTTC
>-|TRBV19|TRBJ2-2|-
CASDDRSSPGELFF
TGTGCCAGTGACGACAGAAGCAGCCCCGGGGAGCTGTTTTTT
>-|TRBV4-3|TRBJ1-1|TRBD1
CASSPWAGGEGEAFF
TGCGCCAGCAGCCCGTGGGCAGGGGGCGAAGGTGAAGCTTTCTTT
>-|TRBV15|TRBJ1-1|-
CATSGRQRRDTEAFF
TGTGCCACCAGCGGACGGCAGCGGAGGGACACTGAAGCTTTCTTT
>-|TRBV28|TRBJ1-3|TRBD1
CASSQDRVGNTIYF
TGTGCCAGCAGTCAAGACAGGGTTGGAAACACCATATATTTT
>once|TRBV6-6|TRBJ1-1|TRBD1
CASSAGTGGIAFF
TGTGCCAGCAGCGCCGGGACAGGGGGTATAGCTTTCTTT
>-|TRBV6-5|TRBJ2-5|-
CASSYSSQETQYF
TGTGCCAGCAGTTACTCGAGCCAAGAGACCCAGTACTTC
>-|TRBV7-9|TRBJ1-1|-
CASSLAQRRGGNTEAFF
TGTGCCAGCAGCTTAGCCCAACGCCGGGGAGGGAACACTGAAGCTTTCTTT
>-|TRBV5-5|TRBJ2-7|TRBD1
CASSRGQAAYEQYF
TGTGCCAGCAGCCGGGGACAGGCGGCCTACGAGCAGTACTTC
>-|TRBV5-1|TRBJ1-2|TRBD1
CASSSDRVNAYGYTF
TGCGCCAGCAGCTCCGACAGGGTCAACGCCTATGGCTACACCTTC
>-|TRBV29-1|TRBJ2-3|TRBD2
CSVEEMAWTSGSSTDTQYF
TGCAGCGTTGAAGAAATGGCCTGGACTAGCGGCTCTAGCACAGATACGCAGTATTTT
>-|TRBV11-2|TRBJ2-7|-
CASSHREGQYF
TGTGCCAGCAGCCACAGAGAAGGGCAGTACTTC
>-|TRBV15|TRBJ1-5|-
CATSRAEAARPQHF
TGTGCCACCAGCAGAGCGGAGGCGGCGCGGCCCCAGCATTTT
>few|TRBV7-2|TRBJ1-4|TRBD1
CASSPQGALGEKLFF
TGTGCCAGCAGCCCGCAGGGGGCATTAGGTGAAAAACTGTTTTTT
>-|TRBV6-5|TRBJ2-5|TRBD2
CASRNSREDQETQYF
TGTGCCAGCAGGAACAGTCGGGAGGACCAAGAGACCCAGTACTTC